Listed below are T cell receptor beta chains from one sample, sequenced in a study of blood T cell repertoires in COVID-19. Some clones are missing from TCRdb's copy, which holds only in-frame ones; the method was immunoSEQ multiplex PCR. The sample consists of nearly 300,000 clones, roughly 84% of them appearing once. The material sequenced was peripheral blood. The receptors derive from a human donor with COVID-19, enrolled during active disease. The donor label of this sample is uncertain. The CDR3 runs from the conserved cysteine through the conserved F or W. The D gene is left open where the match is weak. Where a row states a size, it is once, few, many or the class of an expanded clone; other rows omit it.

abundance	v_gene	d_gene	j_gene	CDR3nt	CDR3aa
NA	TRBV30	NA	TRBJ2-2	TGTGCCTGGAGTGTGCGTGGTCCCGGGGAGCTGTTTTTT	CAWSVRGPGELFF
NA	TRBV2	NA	TRBJ2-1	TGTGCCAGCAGTGAAATTTCCTTGTACAATGAGCAGTTCTTC	CASSEISLYNEQFF
NA	TRBV6-5	TRBD1	TRBJ1-1	TGTGCCAGCAGTTACTTAGGACAGGCGGTTGAAGCTTTCTTT	CASSYLGQAVEAFF
NA	TRBV7-9	TRBD1	TRBJ1-2	TGTGCCAGCACCCCAGGGGGGACCTTCTATGGCTACACCTTC	CASTPGGTFYGYTF
NA	TRBV28	TRBD1	TRBJ2-7	TGTGCCAGCAGTTTAGGTGGGACAGGGGAACACGAGCAGTACTTC	CASSLGGTGEHEQYF
NA	TRBV15	NA	TRBJ2-3	TGTGCCACCAGCAGAGATCGGGGTGCGGGCGGTACGCAGTATTTT	CATSRDRGAGGTQYF
NA	TRBV5-6	NA	TRBJ2-7	TGTGCCAGCAGCTTCGGAGCGTTCAACGAGCAGTACTTC	CASSFGAFNEQYF
once	TRBV28	NA	TRBJ2-7	TGTGCCAGCGGAACAGGGTTCGCCTACGAGCAGTACTTC	CASGTGFAYEQYF
NA	TRBV3-1/TRBV3-2	TRBD1	TRBJ2-7	TGTGCCAGCAGCTACCTCCATCCGGGACAGGGTTCCTACGAGCAGTACTTC	CASSYLHPGQGSYEQYF
NA	TRBV3-1/TRBV3-2	NA	TRBJ2-1	TGTGCCAGCAGCCGAGCGGATGAGCAGTTCTTC	CASSRADEQFF